This entry concerns a single TCR beta chain. Its antigen remains unidentified. This sample is part of a study of blood T cells in healthy people across ages. Together with a sample-barcoded 5' primer, a J-beta primer mix was included in a second PCR lasting roughly 7 to 11 cycles. TCRdb itself ran the 5' RACE reads through MiXCR, one entry per CDR3 protein. The data hold about 810,000 distinct CDR3 sequences, with about 34% observed a single time. The V end lost 5 bases, the J end lost 11 bases, and 16 bases lay between the germline ends. CDR1 SGHTA and CDR2 FQGTGA come from the germline V gene. The CDR3 totals 14 residues. Whole-study findings and limits: The long-lived group displayed more naive CD4+ cells, plus higher diversity, than the aged donors did. Significant beta diversity loss was already apparent by age approximately 40, declining roughly linearly.

This TCR derives from a man younger than 30 in good health. The sequenced material came from blood. The chain links TRBV7-3 to TRBJ1-6; tentatively, D is TRBD1 (6 bases). In DNA form, the CDR3 reads TGTGCCAGCAGCCCAGACAGGCCCCCAGCACCCCTCCACTTT. Protein sequence: CASSPDRPPAPLHF.